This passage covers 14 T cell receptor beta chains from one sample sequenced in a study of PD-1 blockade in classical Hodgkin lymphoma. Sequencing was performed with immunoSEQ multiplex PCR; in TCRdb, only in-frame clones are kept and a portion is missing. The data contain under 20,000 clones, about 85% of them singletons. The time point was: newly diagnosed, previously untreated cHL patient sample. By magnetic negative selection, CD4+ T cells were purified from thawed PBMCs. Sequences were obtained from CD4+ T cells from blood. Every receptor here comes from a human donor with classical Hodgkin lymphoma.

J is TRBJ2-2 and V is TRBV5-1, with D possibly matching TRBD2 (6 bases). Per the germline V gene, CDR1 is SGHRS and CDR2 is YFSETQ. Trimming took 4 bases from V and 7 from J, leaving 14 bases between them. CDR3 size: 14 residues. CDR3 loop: CASSPGAVGGELFF. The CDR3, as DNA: TGCGCCAGCAGCCCGGGAGCGGTCGGCGGGGAGCTGTTTTTT.

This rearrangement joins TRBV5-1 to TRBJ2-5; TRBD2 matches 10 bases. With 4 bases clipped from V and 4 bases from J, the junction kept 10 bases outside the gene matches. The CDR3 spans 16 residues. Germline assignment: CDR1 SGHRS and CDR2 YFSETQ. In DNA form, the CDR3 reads TGCGCCAGCAGCCAAGGGGCTAGCGGGAGAGGAGAGACCCAGTACTTC. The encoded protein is CASSQGASGRGETQYF. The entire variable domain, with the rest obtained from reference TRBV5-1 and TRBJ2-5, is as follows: KAGVTQTPRYLIKTRGQQVTLSCSPISGHRSVSWYQQTPGQGLQFLFEYFSETQRNKGNFPGRFSGRQFSNSRSEMNVSTLELGDSALYLCASSQGASGRGETQYFGPGTRLLVL.

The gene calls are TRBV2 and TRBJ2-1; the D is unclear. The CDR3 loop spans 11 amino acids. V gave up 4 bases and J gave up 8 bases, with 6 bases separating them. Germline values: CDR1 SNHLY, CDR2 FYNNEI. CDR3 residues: CASSAWYEQFF. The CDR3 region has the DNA TGTGCCAGCAGTGCATGGTATGAGCAGTTCTTC. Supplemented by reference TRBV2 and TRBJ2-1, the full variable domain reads EPEVTQTPSHQVTQMGQEVILRCVPISNHLYFYWYRQILGQKVEFLVSFYNNEISEKSEIFDDQFSVERPDGSNFTLKIRSTKLEDSAMYFCASSAWYEQFFGPGTRLTVL.

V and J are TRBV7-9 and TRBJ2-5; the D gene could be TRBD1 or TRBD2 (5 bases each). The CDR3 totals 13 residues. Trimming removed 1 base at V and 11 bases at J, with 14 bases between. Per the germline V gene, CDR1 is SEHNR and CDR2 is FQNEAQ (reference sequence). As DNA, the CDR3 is TGTGCCAGCAGCTTAGGGGATAAGGGACCACAGTACTTC. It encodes CASSLGDKGPQYF.

The CDR3 DNA is TGTGCCAGCAGCCCCGGGACTAGCGGGACCTACGAGCAGTACTTC. Protein product: CASSPGTSGTYEQYF. V usage is TRBV7-9 and J usage is TRBJ2-7, with 13 bases lining up with TRBD2. The CDR3 loop spans 15 amino acids. Per germline, CDR1 SEHNR and CDR2 FQNEAQ (reference sequence). V gave up 5 bases and J gave up 2 bases; unmatched junction bases: 3.

The chain's CDR3 is CASSFRPGTSGSKGETQYF. CDR3 coding DNA: TGTGCCAGCAGCTTCCGTCCCGGGACTAGCGGGAGTAAGGGGGAGACCCAGTACTTC. This chain uses TRBV5-6 with TRBJ2-5; 14 bases align to TRBD2. Germline V gene data show CDR1 as SGHDT and CDR2 as YYEEEE. After removal of 2 bases from V and 5 bases from J, the junction contained 14 bases not matched to a gene. The CDR3 length is 19 residues.

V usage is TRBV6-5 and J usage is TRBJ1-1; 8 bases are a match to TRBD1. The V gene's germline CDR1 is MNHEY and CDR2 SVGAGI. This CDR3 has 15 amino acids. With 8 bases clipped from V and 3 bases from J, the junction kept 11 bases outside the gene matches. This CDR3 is CASASRDRGDTEAFF. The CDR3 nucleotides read TGTGCCAGCGCTTCGCGCGACAGGGGAGACACTGAAGCTTTCTTT.

The CDR3 reads CASSAPGQNNEQFF. CDR3 bases: TGTGCCAGCAGTGCTCCCGGCCAGAACAATGAGCAGTTCTTC. The chain recombines TRBV6-1 with TRBJ2-1; D ambiguous. V was cut by 4 bases and J by 5 bases, with 12 bases left in between. The CDR3 runs to 14 residues. Germline values: CDR1 MNHNS, CDR2 SASEGT.

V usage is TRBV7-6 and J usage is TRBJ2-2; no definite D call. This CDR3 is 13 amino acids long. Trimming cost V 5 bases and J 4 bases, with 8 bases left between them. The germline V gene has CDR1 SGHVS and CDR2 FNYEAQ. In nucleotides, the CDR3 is TGTGCCAGCAGCCTAATTGTCACCGGGGAGCTGTTTTTT. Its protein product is CASSLIVTGELFF.

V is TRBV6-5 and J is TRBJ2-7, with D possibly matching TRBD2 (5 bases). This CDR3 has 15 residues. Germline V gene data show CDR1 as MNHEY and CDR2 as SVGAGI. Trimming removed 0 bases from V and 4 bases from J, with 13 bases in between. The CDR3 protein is CASSYSLVFGYEQYF. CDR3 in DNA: TGTGCCAGCAGTTACTCACTAGTTTTTGGGTACGAGCAGTACTTC.

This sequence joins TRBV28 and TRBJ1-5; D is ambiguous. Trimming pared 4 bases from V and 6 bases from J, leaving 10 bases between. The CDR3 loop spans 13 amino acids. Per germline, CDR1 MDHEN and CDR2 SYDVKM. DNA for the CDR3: TGTGCCAGCAGTTCCCAGTCCAGTCAGCCCCAGCATTTT. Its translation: CASSSQSSQPQHF.

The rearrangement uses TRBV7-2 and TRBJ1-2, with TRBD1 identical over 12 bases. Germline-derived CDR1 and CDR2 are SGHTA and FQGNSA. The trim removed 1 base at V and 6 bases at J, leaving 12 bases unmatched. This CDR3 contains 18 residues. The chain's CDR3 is CASSLVGTGGLSLHGYTF. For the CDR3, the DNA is TGTGCCAGCAGCTTAGTTGGGACAGGGGGCTTATCCCTACATGGCTACACCTTC.

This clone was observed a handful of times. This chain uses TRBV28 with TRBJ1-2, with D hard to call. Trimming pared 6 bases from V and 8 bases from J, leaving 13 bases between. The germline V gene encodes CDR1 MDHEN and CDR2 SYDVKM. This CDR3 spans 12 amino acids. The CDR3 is CASSRHWRGYTF. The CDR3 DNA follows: TGTGCCAGCAGCCGACACTGGCGAGGCTACACCTTC.

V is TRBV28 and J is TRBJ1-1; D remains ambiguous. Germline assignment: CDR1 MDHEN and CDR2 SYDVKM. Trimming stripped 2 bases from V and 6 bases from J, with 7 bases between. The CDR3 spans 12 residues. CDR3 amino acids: CASSLRLPEAFF. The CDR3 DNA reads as TGTGCCAGCAGTTTACGCCTGCCTGAAGCTTTCTTT. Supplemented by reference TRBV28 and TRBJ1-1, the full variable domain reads DVKVTQSSRYLVKRTGEKVFLECVQDMDHENMFWYRQDPGLGLRLIYFSYDVKMKEKGDIPEGYSVSREKKERFSLILESASTNQTSMYLCASSLRLPEAFFGQGTRLTVV.